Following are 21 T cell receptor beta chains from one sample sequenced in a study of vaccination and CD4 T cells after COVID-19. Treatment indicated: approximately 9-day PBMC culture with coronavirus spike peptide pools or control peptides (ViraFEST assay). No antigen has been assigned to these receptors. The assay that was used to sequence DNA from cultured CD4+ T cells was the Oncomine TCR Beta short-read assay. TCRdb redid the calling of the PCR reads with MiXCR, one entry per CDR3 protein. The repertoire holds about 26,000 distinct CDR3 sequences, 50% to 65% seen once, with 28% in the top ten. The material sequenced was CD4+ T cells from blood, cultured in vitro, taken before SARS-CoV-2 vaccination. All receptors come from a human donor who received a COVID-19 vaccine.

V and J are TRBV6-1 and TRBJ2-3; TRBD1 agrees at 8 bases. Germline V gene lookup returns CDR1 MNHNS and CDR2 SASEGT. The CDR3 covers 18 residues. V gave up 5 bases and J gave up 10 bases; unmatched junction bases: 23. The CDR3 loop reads CASSHRTTPTGEGFAQYF. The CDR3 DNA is TGTGCCAGCAGTCACCGCACCACTCCGACAGGGGAAGGGTTTGCGCAGTATTTT.

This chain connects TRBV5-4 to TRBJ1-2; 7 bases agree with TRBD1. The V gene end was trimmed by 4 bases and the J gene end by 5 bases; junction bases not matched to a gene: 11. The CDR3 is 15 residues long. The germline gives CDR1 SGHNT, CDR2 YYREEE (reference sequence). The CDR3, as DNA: TGTGCCAGCAGCGTGGACAGGAACCGATTTTATGGCTACACCTTC. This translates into CASSVDRNRFYGYTF.

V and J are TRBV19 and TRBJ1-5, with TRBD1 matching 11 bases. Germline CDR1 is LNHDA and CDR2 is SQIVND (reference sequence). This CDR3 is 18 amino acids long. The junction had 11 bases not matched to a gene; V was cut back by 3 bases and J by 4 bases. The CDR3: CASSISGWTGGTNQPQHF. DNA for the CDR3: TGTGCCAGTAGTATTAGTGGGTGGACAGGGGGCACGAATCAGCCCCAGCATTTT.

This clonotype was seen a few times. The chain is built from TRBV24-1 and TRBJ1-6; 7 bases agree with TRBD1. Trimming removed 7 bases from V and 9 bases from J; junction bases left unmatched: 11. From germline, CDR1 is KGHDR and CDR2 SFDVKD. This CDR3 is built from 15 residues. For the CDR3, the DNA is TGTGCCACCAGAGATACCGGGACAGTCAGTTCACCCCTCCACTTT. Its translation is CATRDTGTVSSPLHF.

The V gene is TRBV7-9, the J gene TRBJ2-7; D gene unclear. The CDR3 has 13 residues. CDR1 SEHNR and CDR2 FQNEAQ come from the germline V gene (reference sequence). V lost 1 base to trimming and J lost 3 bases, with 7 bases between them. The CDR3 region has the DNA TGTGCCAGCAGCTTAGTCGAAAACTACGAGCAGTACTTC. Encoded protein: CASSLVENYEQYF. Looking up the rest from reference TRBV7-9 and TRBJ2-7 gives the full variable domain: DTGVSQNPRHKITKRGQNVTFRCDPISEHNRLYWYRQTLGQGPEFLTYFQNEAQLEKSRLLSDRFSAERPKGSFSTLEIQRTEQGDSAMYLCASSLVENYEQYFGPGTRLTVT.

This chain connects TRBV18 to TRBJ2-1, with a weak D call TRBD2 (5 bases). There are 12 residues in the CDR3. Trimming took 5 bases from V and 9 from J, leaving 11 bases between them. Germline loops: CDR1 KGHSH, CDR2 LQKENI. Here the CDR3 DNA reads TGTGCCAGCTCATCTACTAGAGGTGAGCAGTTCTTC. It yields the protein CASSSTRGEQFF.

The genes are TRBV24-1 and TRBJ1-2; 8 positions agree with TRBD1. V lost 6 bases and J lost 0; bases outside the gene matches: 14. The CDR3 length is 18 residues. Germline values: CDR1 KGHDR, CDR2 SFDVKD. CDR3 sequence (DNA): TGTGCCACCAGTAATTCCCAGGGGGCGCGAAGTCCTAACTATGGCTACACCTTC. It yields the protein CATSNSQGARSPNYGYTF.

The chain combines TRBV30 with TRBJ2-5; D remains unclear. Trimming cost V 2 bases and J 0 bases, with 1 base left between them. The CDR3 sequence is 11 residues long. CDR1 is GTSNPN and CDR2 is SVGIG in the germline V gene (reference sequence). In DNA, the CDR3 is TGTGCCTGGAGTAACCAAGAGACCCAGTACTTC. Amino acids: CAWSNQETQYF. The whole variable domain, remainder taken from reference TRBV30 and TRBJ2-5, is SQTIHQWPATLVQPVGSPLSLECTVEGTSNPNLYWYRQAAGRGLQLLFYSVGIGQISSEVPQNLSASRPQDRQFILSSKKLLLSDSGFYLCAWSNQETQYFGPGTRLLVL.

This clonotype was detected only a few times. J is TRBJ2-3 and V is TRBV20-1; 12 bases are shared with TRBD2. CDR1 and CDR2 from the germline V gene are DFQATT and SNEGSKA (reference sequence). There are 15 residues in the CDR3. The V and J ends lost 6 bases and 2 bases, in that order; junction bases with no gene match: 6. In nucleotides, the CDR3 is TGCAGTGCCGCGACTAGCGGGGGAACCACAGATACGCAGTATTTT. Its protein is CSAATSGGTTDTQYF.

CDR3: CASSYVRGITSPLHF. The CDR3 DNA reads as TGTGCCAGCAGTTACGTGAGGGGGATTACTTCACCCCTCCACTTT. J is TRBJ1-6 and V is TRBV6-2 or TRBV6-3; D may be TRBD1 (6 bases). The germline V gene encodes CDR1 MNHEY and CDR2 SVGEGT. V was clipped by 2 bases and J by 9 bases, with 14 bases between them. The CDR3 is made up of 15 amino acids.

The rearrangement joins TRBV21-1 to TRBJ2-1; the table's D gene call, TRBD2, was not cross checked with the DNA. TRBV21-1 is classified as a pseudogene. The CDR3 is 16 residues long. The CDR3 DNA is TGTGCCAGCAGCAAAGAAGCTAGCGGGGATTTCTATGAGCAGTTCTTC. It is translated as CASSKEASGDFYEQFF.

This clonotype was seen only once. CDR3 nucleotide sequence: TGTGCCAGCAAAATTTGGGGGCGGAGCGATGGCTACACCTTC. It specifies CASKIWGRSDGYTF. The rearrangement uses TRBV6-1 and TRBJ1-2, with a tentative D call TRBD1 (6 bases). Germline V gene data show CDR1 as MNHNS and CDR2 as SASEGT. With 7 bases removed from V and 6 bases from J, the gap between germline ends came to 18 bases. The CDR3 runs 14 residues.

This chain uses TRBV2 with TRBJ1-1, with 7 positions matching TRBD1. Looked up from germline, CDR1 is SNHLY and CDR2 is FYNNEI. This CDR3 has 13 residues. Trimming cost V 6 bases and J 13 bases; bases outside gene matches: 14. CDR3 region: CASRARQGGLGFF. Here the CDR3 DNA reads TGTGCCAGCAGAGCTAGACAGGGCGGATTAGGTTTCTTT.

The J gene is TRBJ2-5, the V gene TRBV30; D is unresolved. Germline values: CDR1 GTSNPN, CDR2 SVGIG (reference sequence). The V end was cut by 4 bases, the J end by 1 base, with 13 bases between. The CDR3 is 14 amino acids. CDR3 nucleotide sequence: TGTGCCTGGACCGCTAGAGGACCCCAAGAGACCCAGTACTTC. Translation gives CAWTARGPQETQYF.

CDR3 in DNA: TGTGCCTGGAGTACAGGGGGGTCTGTGTTTAAGCAGTTCTTC. Protein product: CAWSTGGSVFKQFF. This chain joins TRBV30 and TRBJ2-1; 8 bases fit TRBD1. The CDR3 length is 14 residues. Germline trimming cut 2 bases from V and 11 bases from J; bases unmatched to any gene: 11. Germline CDR1 reads GTSNPN; CDR2 reads SVGIG (reference sequence).

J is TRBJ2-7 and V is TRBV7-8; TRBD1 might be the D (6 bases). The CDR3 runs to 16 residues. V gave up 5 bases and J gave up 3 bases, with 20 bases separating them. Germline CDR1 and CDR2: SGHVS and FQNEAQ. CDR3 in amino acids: CASSGAGDITDYEQYF. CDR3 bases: TGTGCCAGCAGCGGAGCAGGGGACATAACTGACTACGAGCAGTACTTC.

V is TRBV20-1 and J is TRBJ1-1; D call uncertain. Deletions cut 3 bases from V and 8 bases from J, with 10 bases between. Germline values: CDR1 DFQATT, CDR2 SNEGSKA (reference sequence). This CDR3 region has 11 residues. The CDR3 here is CSASRPKEAFF. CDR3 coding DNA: TGCAGTGCTAGTCGACCTAAAGAAGCTTTCTTT.

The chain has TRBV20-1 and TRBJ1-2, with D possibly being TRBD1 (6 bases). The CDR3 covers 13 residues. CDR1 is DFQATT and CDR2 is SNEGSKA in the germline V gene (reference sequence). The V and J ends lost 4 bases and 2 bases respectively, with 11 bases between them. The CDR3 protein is CSATGQLNYGYTF. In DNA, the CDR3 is TGCAGTGCTACCGGACAGCTGAACTATGGCTACACCTTC.

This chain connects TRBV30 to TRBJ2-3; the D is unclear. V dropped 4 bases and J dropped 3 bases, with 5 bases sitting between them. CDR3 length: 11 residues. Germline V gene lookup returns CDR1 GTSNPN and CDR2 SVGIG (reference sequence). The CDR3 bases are TGTGCCTGGATGATGACAGATACGCAGTATTTT. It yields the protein CAWMMTDTQYF.

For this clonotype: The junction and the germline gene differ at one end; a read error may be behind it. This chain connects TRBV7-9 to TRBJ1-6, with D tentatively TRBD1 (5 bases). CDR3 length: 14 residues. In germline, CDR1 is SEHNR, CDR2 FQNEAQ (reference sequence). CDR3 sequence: CASSWDGGLSPLHF. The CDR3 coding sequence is TGTGCCAGTAGCTGGGACGGTGGACTATCACCCCTCCACTTT.

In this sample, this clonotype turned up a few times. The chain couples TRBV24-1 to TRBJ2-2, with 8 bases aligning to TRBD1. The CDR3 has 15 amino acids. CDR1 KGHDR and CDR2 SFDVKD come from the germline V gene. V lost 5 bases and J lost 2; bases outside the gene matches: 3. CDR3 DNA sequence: TGTGCCACCAGTGGGACAGGGTATAACACCGGGGAGCTGTTTTTT. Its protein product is CATSGTGYNTGELFF.